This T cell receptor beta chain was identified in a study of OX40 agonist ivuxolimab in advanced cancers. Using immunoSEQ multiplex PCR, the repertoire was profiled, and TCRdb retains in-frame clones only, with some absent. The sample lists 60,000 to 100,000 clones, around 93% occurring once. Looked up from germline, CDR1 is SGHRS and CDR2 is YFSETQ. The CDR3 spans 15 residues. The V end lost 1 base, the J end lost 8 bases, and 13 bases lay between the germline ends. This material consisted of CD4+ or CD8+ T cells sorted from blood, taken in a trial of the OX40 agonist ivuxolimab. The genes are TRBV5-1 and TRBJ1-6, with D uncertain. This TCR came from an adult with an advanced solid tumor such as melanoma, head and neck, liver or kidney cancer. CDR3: CASSLLGRQDSPLHF. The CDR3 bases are TGCGCCAGCAGCTTGCTGGGCCGGCAGGATTCACCCCTCCACTTT.